This TCR beta chain came from a study of a mutant IDH1 vaccine in newly diagnosed glioma (dated by TCRdb to 2020 to 2022). The study in broad terms: The roughly 33 treated patients were roughly 62% male and around 38% female, with a mean age of about 38 years. Before enrollment, most patients had been given radiochemotherapy with temozolomide as standard therapy, while the rest had received either radiotherapy alone or temozolomide alone. Peripheral blood was collected at six visits: V03 (baseline), V05, V07, V10, V12 and V13. Longitudinal TCRB deep sequencing was performed for fewer than 30 treated patients wherever samples were available for exploratory analyses.

Based on the germline V gene (reference sequence), the CDR1 and CDR2 sequences are SEHNR and FQNEAQ. Spanning cysteine to phenylalanine, the CDR3 consists of 14 amino acids. The sequence is cut down to CDR3 DNA, 42 bases in frame from base 1. V is shortened by 1 base, J by 8 bases, and the region joining them spans 14 bases. Library preparation used the immunoSEQ multiplex PCR assay. Rearranged TCR beta chain sequences were amplified using the hsTCRB Kit according to the manufacturer's protocol. An Illumina MiSeq was used to sequence the TCRB libraries. Per the source publication's procedure: Demultiplexing, trimming and gene mapping were performed with the kit vendor's proprietary platform. Drawn from immuneACCESS, this table holds only the in-frame rearrangements with V and J called that TCRdb kept. Clones are partly lost; checked studies trace under half to an unresolved V gene and leave the rest unexplained. The DNA gave D and trimming, while V, J and clone size come from that table. The sample table contains about 67,000 clones; only one count was recorded for 80% to 90% of them. Roughly 4.4% of the sample is taken by the ten largest.

The time point label on this specimen signifies: baseline, week 1 (first vaccination visit). The meaning of the sample's treatment or condition label: pre-vaccination baseline after standard-of-care therapy. Donors had newly diagnosed WHO grade 3 or 4 IDH1-mutant astrocytomas with loss of nuclear ATRX. The samples were drawn from NOA16, a multicentre, single-arm, open-label phase I trial in Germany that tested a mutant IDH1 peptide vaccine in humans for the first time. Visit V03 blood draws served as the baseline sample for immunogenicity testing. Genomic DNA for TCRB sequencing was isolated from EDTA blood with the DNeasy Blood and Tissue Kit. In the case of this clone: No cognate antigen has been identified for it. Base-call qualities are not available, and no considerably larger clone is one nucleotide away.

Results and caveats for the whole study, not just this receptor: Changes in the top peripheral T cell clonotypes picked up by TCRB sequencing did not appear to be linked to pseudoprogression. It was noted by the authors that analyses of patient blood samples could not be reproduced owing to sample limitations. Availability determined which PBMC samples were chosen for TCRB deep sequencing. Vaccine-induced immune responses across multiple MHC alleles were detected in approximately 94% of patients.

This TCR was recovered from a woman under 30 with glioma. Some clones in this sample may be carry-over from other donors' samples. The sequenced sample was peripheral blood mononuclear cells (PBMCs), obtained from a glioma patient treated with radiotherapy, temozolomide or both. The rearrangement combines TRBV7-9 with TRBJ1-2; confidence is insufficient to name the D gene. CDR3 loop: CASSLEAVTRGYTF. The nucleotides read TGTGCCAGCAGCTTAGAGGCGGTCACGCGGGGCTACACCTTC.